This T cell receptor (beta chain) was recorded in a study of read filtering for tumor transcriptome and immune sequencing. Study-wide background: Revised staging placed eight or nine patients in R-ISS I, some 17 in II, 7 in III. Transcriptome libraries were built from DNase-treated RNA. Study results and limitations: The sorted CD138-negative fraction was a mixed bone marrow immune population, not purified T cells.

In this sample, this clonotype turned up a few times. What it recognizes is unknown. The CDR3 contains 13 residues. Looked up from germline, CDR1 is DFQATT and CDR2 is SNEGSKA (reference sequence). With 0 bases removed from V and 11 bases from J, the gap between germline ends came to 15 bases. The library was built from roughly 400 ng RNA with molecular barcoded adaptors for alpha/delta and beta/gamma chains. A single record per CDR3 protein comes from TCRdb applying MiXCR to the reads. The sample holds over 50,000 distinct CDR3 sequences; about a fifth are singletons and the top ten take around an eighth.

The J gene is TRBJ2-3, the V gene TRBV20-1; D possibly corresponds to TRBD2 (6 bases). Sequenced sample: a population of CD138-negative cells sorted from bone marrow. The sequence was collected from a donor older than 35 with multiple myeloma. The CDR3 region is CSARDVGLGGQYF. The DNA for the CDR3 is TGCAGTGCTAGAGATGTCGGCCTCGGGGGGCAGTATTTT.